This T cell receptor beta chain appears in the sequencing data of a study of blood T cell repertoires in COVID-19. The data were produced by immunoSEQ multiplex PCR, yet TCRdb's version contains in-frame clones alone and is incomplete. The sample consists of 200,000 to 250,000 clones, under 90% of them appearing once. This clone was observed a few times. This study enrolled people aged roughly 18 to 89 from 20 to 25 US geographic areas. Trimming removed 0 bases at V and 0 bases at J, with 6 bases between. The CDR3 consists of 15 residues. CDR1 is KGHSH, CDR2 LQKENI, per germline. This receptor was identified in a woman between 45 and 65 years old with acute COVID-19. Sequenced sample: PBMCs or T cells enriched from blood (not recorded which). V is TRBV18 and J is TRBJ1-3; possibly TRBD1 for D (5 bases). The chain's CDR3 is CASSPPTDSGNTIYF. The DNA for the CDR3 is TGTGCCAGCTCACCACCGACAGACTCTGGAAACACCATATATTTT. The entire variable domain, with the rest obtained from reference TRBV18 and TRBJ1-3, is as follows: NAGVMQNPRHLVRRRGQEARLRCSPMKGHSHVYWYRQLPEEGLKFMVYLQKENIIDESGMPKERFSAEFPKEGPSILRIQQVVRGDSAAYFCASSPPTDSGNTIYFGEGSWLTVV.